The 5 T cell receptor beta chains presented below share a single source sample, sequenced in a study of T cells in Graves' hyperthyroidism and ophthalmopathy. Amplified TCR beta CDR3 regions came from RNA transcripts. An initial round of RT-PCR targeting the TCR CDR3 relied on the HTBI primer set. TCRdb reprocessed the multiplex PCR reads with MiXCR, giving one entry per CDR3 protein. The sample records hundreds of thousands of distinct CDR3 sequences, approximately 14% being singletons. The sample consisted of blood. The receptors stem from a woman in her thirties or forties with Graves' ophthalmopathy.

This chain joins TRBV7-9 and TRBJ2-7; 11 bases fit TRBD1. J lost 6 bases, V lost 4 bases, and 2 bases had no gene match. Looked up from germline, CDR1 is SEHNR and CDR2 is FQNEAQ (reference sequence). The CDR3 is 13 amino acids. The CDR3 nucleotides read TGTGCCAGCAGCTGGGACAGGGGGTCCGAGCAGTACTTC. Translation: CASSWDRGSEQYF.

The count of this clonotype is one. The V gene is TRBV12-3 or TRBV12-4, the J gene TRBJ1-2, with TRBD1 identical over 8 bases. V trimming: 6 bases; J trimming: 7 bases; junction bases outside the gene matches: 7. The CDR3 loop spans 13 amino acids. The CDR3 protein is CASRHTGGSGYTF. The CDR3 region has the DNA TGTGCCAGCAGACATACAGGGGGTAGTGGCTACACCTTC.

The CDR3 spells CASSSRAVQPQHF. CDR3 nucleotide sequence: TGTGCCAGCAGTTCCAGGGCGGTTCAGCCCCAGCATTTT. The chain has TRBV12-3 or TRBV12-4 and TRBJ1-5, with a weak D call TRBD1 (5 bases). This CDR3 spans 13 amino acids. Trimming cost V 4 bases and J 6 bases, with 10 bases left between them.

This clonotype appeared many times. The chain couples TRBV12-3 or TRBV12-4 to TRBJ2-2; D gene uncertain. V was clipped by 5 bases and J by 7 bases, with 14 bases between them. The CDR3 length is 14 residues. The CDR3, as DNA: TGTGCCAGCAGTCCCGGGTCATACGGCGGGGAGCTGTTTTTT. It specifies CASSPGSYGGELFF.

This clonotype was detected ten times or more. This sequence joins TRBV6-5 and TRBJ1-1; weak D call: TRBD1 (6 bases). CDR1 is MNHEY, CDR2 SVGAGI, per germline. Trimming left V 2 bases short and J 2 bases short, with 9 bases between. This CDR3 region has 14 residues. The CDR3 loop is CASSYNGGNTEAFF. In nucleotides, the CDR3 is TGTGCCAGCAGTTACAACGGGGGCAACACTGAAGCTTTCTTT.